What follows are 25 T cell receptor beta chains derived from one specimen sequenced in a study of T cell repertoires in cytomegalovirus infection. Their recognized antigens are unknown. TCRdb used MiXCR to reprocess the reads, holding one entry per CDR3 protein. The table has 250,000 to 400,000 distinct CDR3 sequences, roughly 25% seen once. Source: cultured PBMCs, taken from culture after CMV antigen stimulation. The source of these receptors is a human donor in good health (CMV status not recorded). Some clones in this sample may be carry-over from other donors' samples.

In this sample, this clonotype turned up a few times. The chain uses TRBV6-2 or TRBV6-3 and TRBJ2-5; 8 positions match TRBD2. The trim removed 2 bases at V and 2 bases at J, leaving 7 bases unmatched. The length of the CDR3 is 16 residues. Germline loops: CDR1 MNHEY, CDR2 SVGEGT. This CDR3 reads CASSYDAGGPQETQYF. CDR3 DNA sequence: TGTGCCAGCAGTTACGACGCGGGAGGCCCTCAAGAGACCCAGTACTTC.

This clonotype was seen many times. V and J are TRBV7-2 and TRBJ1-1; 7 positions match TRBD1. Germline CDR1 and CDR2: SGHTA and FQGNSA. J lost 0 bases, V lost 2 bases, and 6 bases had no gene match. The CDR3 sequence is 16 residues long. The CDR3 DNA sequence: TGTGCCAGCAGCTTATTGACAGGGCCAGTGAACACTGAAGCTTTCTTT. This encodes CASSLLTGPVNTEAFF.

The chain is built from TRBV6-5 and TRBJ2-1; perhaps TRBD2 as D (5 bases). CDR3 length: 14 residues. CDR1 and CDR2 (germline): MNHEY, SVGAGI. V lost 5 bases to trimming and J lost 5 bases, with 13 bases between them. CDR3: CASSHGGLNNEQFF. CDR3 DNA: TGTGCCAGCAGTCACGGCGGACTTAACAATGAGCAGTTCTTC.

This chain links TRBV4-1 with TRBJ2-3; D may be TRBD2 (5 bases). The CDR3 has 13 amino acids. V lost 0 bases to trimming and J lost 7 bases, with 8 bases between them. The germline V gene encodes CDR1 MGHRA and CDR2 YSYEKL. The CDR3: CASSQEGGYTQYF. The CDR3 DNA reads as TGCGCCAGCAGCCAAGAAGGCGGGTATACGCAGTATTTT.

There are many counts of this clonotype. The chain recombines TRBV7-2 with TRBJ1-3; 9 bases are shared with TRBD1. The germline gives CDR1 SGHTA, CDR2 FQGNSA. The CDR3 spans 15 residues. V shed 7 bases, J shed 0 bases, and the junction held 4 bases outside the gene matches. The CDR3 region is CASTGDRASGNTIYF. CDR3 in DNA: TGTGCCAGCACCGGGGACAGGGCCTCTGGAAACACCATATATTTT.

This clonotype was recorded a few times. The chain combines TRBV7-2 with TRBJ1-3, with D perhaps TRBD1 (5 bases). The CDR3 runs to 15 residues. CDR1 is SGHTA and CDR2 is FQGNSA in the germline V gene. The V gene lost 3 bases and the J gene lost 2 bases, with 11 bases spanning the gap. The DNA for the CDR3 is TGTGCCAGCAGCTTGGGCAGGGTACCTGGAAACACCATATATTTT. It translates to CASSLGRVPGNTIYF.

A remark on this clonotype: This sequence may be a read error, since a much larger clone differs from it by one base. A read error is likely, as this CDR3 ends without the conserved phenylalanine or tryptophan. The chain combines TRBV7-2 with TRBJ2-1; 7 nucleotides match TRBD2. V was clipped by 0 bases and J by 10 bases; unmatched bases: 0. CDR1 SGHTA and CDR2 FQGNSA come from the germline V gene. The CDR3 totals 12 residues. CDR3 coding DNA: TGTGCCAGCAGCTTAGCGGGACTAGAGCAGTTCTTG. This encodes CASSLAGLEQFL.

Only a few counts were recorded for this clonotype. This sequence joins TRBV7-2 and TRBJ2-7; 7 nucleotides agree with TRBD2. This CDR3 spans 13 amino acids. The J segment lost 5 bases and the V segment lost 3 bases, leaving 4 bases of the junction unmatched. Germline CDR1 is SGHTA and CDR2 is FQGNSA. CDR3 DNA: TGTGCCAGCAGCTTTATGGGAGGGGACGAGCAGTACTTC. It is translated as CASSFMGGDEQYF.

This clonotype has only a few counts. The CDR3 here is CASRRYYEQYF. CDR3 DNA sequence: TGTGCCAGCAGGCGTTACTACGAGCAGTACTTC. V and J are TRBV7-2 and TRBJ2-7; no firm D call. The CDR3 loop spans 11 amino acids. The germline CDR1 and CDR2 sequences are SGHTA and FQGNSA. V shed 6 bases and J shed 3 bases, with 6 bases lying between them. The full variable domain, in which reference TRBV7-2 and TRBJ2-7 provide the parts outside the CDR3, is GAGVSQSPSNKVTEKGKDVELRCDPISGHTALYWYRQSLGQGLEFLIYFQGNSAPDKSGLPSDRFSAERTGGSVSTLTIQRTQQEDSAVYLCASRRYYEQYFGPGTRLTVT.

This clonotype was observed at least ten times. The V call is TRBV11-3, the J call TRBJ2-1, with TRBD2 matching 11 bases. CDR1 and CDR2 (germline): SGHNT, YENEEA. The CDR3 runs 18 residues. V lost 0 bases, J lost 6 bases, and 10 bases stayed unmatched. Here the CDR3 DNA reads TGTGCCAGCAGCTTAGATCAAGGGGGGACTAGCGGCCCCAATGAGCAGTTCTTC. Translated, it gives CASSLDQGGTSGPNEQFF.

There are many counts of this clonotype. V and J are TRBV2 and TRBJ2-1; tentative D call: TRBD2 (6 bases). This CDR3 contains 15 residues. Germline-derived CDR1 and CDR2 are SNHLY and FYNNEI. With 6 bases removed from V and 3 bases from J, the gap between germline ends came to 15 bases. The DNA for the CDR3 is TGTGCCAGCAGCCGCACTAGCAGCAGCTACAATGAGCAGTTCTTC. Amino acids: CASSRTSSSYNEQFF.

The CDR3 loop is CASSSGLAGGNEQFF. In DNA form, the CDR3 reads TGCGCCAGCAGCTCGGGACTAGCGGGAGGCAATGAGCAGTTCTTC. The chain carries TRBV5-1 and TRBJ2-1; 15 bases line up with TRBD2. Germline V gene data show CDR1 as SGHRS and CDR2 as YFSETQ. This CDR3 is 15 amino acids long. The junction had 1 base not matched to a gene; V was cut back by 3 bases and J by 6 bases.

This chain connects TRBV12-3 or TRBV12-4 to TRBJ2-2; possibly TRBD2 for D (5 bases). This CDR3 has 13 residues. V was pared by 6 bases and J by 5 bases, with 10 bases between. This CDR3 reads CASSLRETGELFF. Written as DNA, the CDR3 is TGTGCCAGCAGCTTAAGGGAGACCGGGGAGCTGTTTTTT.

This clonotype appeared once. The chain links TRBV10-3 to TRBJ2-1; 8 nucleotides line up with TRBD2. Per germline, CDR1 ENHRY and CDR2 SYGVKD. CDR3 length: 14 residues. V lost 5 bases to trimming and J lost 5 bases; unmatched junction nucleotides: 5. DNA for the CDR3: TGTGCCATCAGTCGACTAGCGCGTGACAATGAGCAGTTCTTC. Encoded protein: CAISRLARDNEQFF.

This clonotype was found a few times. This chain uses TRBV6-5 with TRBJ1-1; 8 bases agree with TRBD1. The CDR3 contains 15 residues. Germline CDR1 MNHEY, CDR2 SVGAGI. The junction had 10 bases not matched to a gene; V was cut back by 5 bases and J by 5 bases. DNA for the CDR3: TGTGCCAGCAGTCCACGAGAGGACAGGGAGACTGAAGCTTTCTTT. Protein: CASSPREDRETEAFF.

The V gene is TRBV29-1, the J gene TRBJ1-5, with no clear D. The CDR3 spans 14 residues. V was shortened by 4 bases and J by 0 bases, with 10 bases between the two germline ends. The germline V gene encodes CDR1 SQVTM and CDR2 ANQGSEA. The DNA of the CDR3 is TGCAGCGTTGGCGGAGGATATAGCAATCAGCCCCAGCATTTT. This gives the protein CSVGGGYSNQPQHF.

This clonotype showed up just a few times. V is TRBV7-2 and J is TRBJ2-5, with TRBD2 matching 7 bases. CDR1 is SGHTA and CDR2 is FQGNSA in the germline V gene. V lost 5 bases and J lost 1; bases outside the gene matches: 4. This CDR3 spans 14 amino acids. The DNA of the CDR3 is TGTGCCAGCAGCCTCACTAGCGCCCAAGAGACCCAGTACTTC. Translation gives CASSLTSAQETQYF.

Regarding this clonotype: Being one base from a much bigger clone, this may be a read error. The genes are TRBV7-2 and TRBJ2-2; 12 bases line up with TRBD2. Germline CDR1 is SGHTA and CDR2 is FQGNSA. The CDR3 is 16 amino acids. The CDR3 region is CASNLALAGGAGELFF. The DNA of the CDR3 is TGTGCCAGCAACTTAGCACTAGCGGGAGGTGCCGGGGAGCTGTTTTTT.

The chain is built from TRBV27 and TRBJ2-2; perhaps TRBD1 as D (6 bases). The germline V and J ends were trimmed by 8 bases and 1 base, with 8 bases remaining between them. The CDR3 covers 13 residues. Germline assignment: CDR1 MNHEY and CDR2 SMNVEV (reference sequence). The CDR3 bases are TGTGCCAGCGGGGACAAGAACACCGGGGAGCTGTTTTTT. This translates into CASGDKNTGELFF.

The sample holds a few counts of this clonotype. The chain recombines TRBV6-2 or TRBV6-3 with TRBJ2-3; D might be TRBD2 (5 bases). The CDR3 length is 13 residues. Germline values: CDR1 MNHEY, CDR2 SVGEGT. V was pared by 7 bases and J by 2 bases, with 10 bases between. CDR3 sequence: CASKDSHTDTQYF. The CDR3 bases are TGTGCCAGCAAGGACTCCCACACAGATACGCAGTATTTT.

This clonotype was seen repeatedly, ten times or more. The chain joins TRBV7-9 to TRBJ2-1, with D hard to call. V shed 4 bases and J shed 4 bases, with 11 bases lying between them. Germline-derived CDR1 and CDR2 are SEHNR and FQNEAQ (reference sequence). The length of the CDR3 is 14 residues. The CDR3 here is CASSSDQPYNEQFF. The CDR3 coding sequence is TGTGCCAGCAGCTCGGACCAACCATACAATGAGCAGTTCTTC.

Only a few counts were recorded for this clonotype. This rearrangement joins TRBV5-4 to TRBJ1-2, with D possibly matching TRBD1 (5 bases). This CDR3 contains 14 residues. Germline values: CDR1 SGHNT, CDR2 YYREEE (reference sequence). Trimming stripped 4 bases from V and 3 bases from J, with 13 bases between. This CDR3 is CASSISDRDYGYTF. DNA for the CDR3: TGTGCCAGCAGCATTTCCGACAGAGACTATGGCTACACCTTC.

This chain links TRBV24-1 with TRBJ2-2, with 9 bases fitting TRBD2. Germline loops: CDR1 KGHDR, CDR2 SFDVKD. With 4 bases clipped from V and 5 bases from J, the junction kept 4 bases outside the gene matches. This CDR3 region has 15 residues. CDR3 residues: CATSEGSGRTGELFF. CDR3 DNA sequence: TGTGCCACCAGTGAGGGTAGCGGGAGAACCGGGGAGCTGTTTTTT.

The chain joins TRBV7-8 to TRBJ1-1, with TRBD1 as a possible D gene (5 bases). Trimming stripped 1 base from V and 4 bases from J, with 16 bases between. The germline CDR1 and CDR2 sequences are SGHVS and FQNEAQ. This CDR3 is built from 16 residues. The CDR3 spells CASSLVPGRVSTEAFF. DNA of the CDR3: TGTGCCAGCAGCTTAGTACCAGGGAGGGTAAGCACTGAAGCTTTCTTT.

The gene calls are TRBV10-3 and TRBJ2-3, with D unresolved. Germline lookup yields CDR1 ENHRY and CDR2 SYGVKD. V was trimmed by 0 bases and J by 2 bases, leaving 9 bases between them. This CDR3 region has 15 residues. The CDR3 is CAISESSLTTDTQYF. The CDR3 DNA sequence: TGTGCCATCAGTGAGTCGAGTCTCACCACAGATACGCAGTATTTT.